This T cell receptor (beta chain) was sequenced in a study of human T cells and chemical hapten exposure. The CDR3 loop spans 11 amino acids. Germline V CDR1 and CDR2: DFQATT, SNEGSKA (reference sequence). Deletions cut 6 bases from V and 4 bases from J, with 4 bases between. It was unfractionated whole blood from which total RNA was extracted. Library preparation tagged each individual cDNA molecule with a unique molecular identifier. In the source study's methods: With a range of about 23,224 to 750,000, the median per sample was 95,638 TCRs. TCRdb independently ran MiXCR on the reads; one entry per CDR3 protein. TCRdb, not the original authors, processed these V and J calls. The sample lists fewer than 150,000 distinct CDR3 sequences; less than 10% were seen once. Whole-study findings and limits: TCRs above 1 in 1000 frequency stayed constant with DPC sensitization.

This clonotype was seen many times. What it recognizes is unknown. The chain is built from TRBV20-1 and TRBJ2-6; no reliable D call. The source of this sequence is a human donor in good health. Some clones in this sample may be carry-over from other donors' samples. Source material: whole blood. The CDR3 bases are TGCAGTGCGCAAGGGGCCAACGTCCTGACTTTC. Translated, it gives CSAQGANVLTF.